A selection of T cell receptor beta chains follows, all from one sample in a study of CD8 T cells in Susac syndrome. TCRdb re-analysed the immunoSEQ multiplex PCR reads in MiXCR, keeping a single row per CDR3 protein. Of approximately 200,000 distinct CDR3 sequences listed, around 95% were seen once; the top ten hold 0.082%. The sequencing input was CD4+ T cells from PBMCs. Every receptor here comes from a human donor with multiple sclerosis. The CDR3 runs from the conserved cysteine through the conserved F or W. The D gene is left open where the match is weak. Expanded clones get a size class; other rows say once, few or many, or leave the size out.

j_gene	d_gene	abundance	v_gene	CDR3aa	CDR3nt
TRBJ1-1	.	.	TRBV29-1	CSVLRQTNTEAFF	TGCAGCGTTTTGCGACAGACGAACACTGAAGCTTTCTTT
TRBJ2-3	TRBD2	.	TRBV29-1	CSVDGLAGGRTDTQYF	TGCAGCGTAGACGGACTAGCGGGGGGGCGCACAGATACGCAGTATTTT
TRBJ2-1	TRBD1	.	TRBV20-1	CSAGTGPEEQFF	TGCAGTGCTGGGACAGGGCCGGAGGAGCAGTTCTTC
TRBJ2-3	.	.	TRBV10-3	CAISDRDTQYF	TGTGCCATCAGTGATAGGGATACGCAGTATTTT
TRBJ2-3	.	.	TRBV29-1	CMGTPGGTDTQYF	TGCATGGGGACCCCAGGAGGCACAGATACGCAGTATTTT
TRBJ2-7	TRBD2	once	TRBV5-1	CASSLLASGEQYF	TGCGCCAGCAGCTTACTAGCGTCTGGGGAGCAGTACTTC
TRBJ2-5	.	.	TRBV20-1	CSAPPRGRPLETQYF	TGCAGTGCCCCTCCCAGGGGAAGGCCGTTAGAGACCCAGTACTTC
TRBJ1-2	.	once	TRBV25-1	CASSDQGLNGYTF	TGTGCCAGCAGTGATCAGGGGTTGAATGGCTACACCTTC
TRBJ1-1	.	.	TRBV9	CASSVDPGRGTEAFF	TGTGCCAGCAGCGTAGACCCGGGGCGAGGGACTGAAGCTTTCTTT
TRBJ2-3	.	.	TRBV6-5	CASRDPGSYTDTQYF	TGTGCCAGCAGGGATCCAGGGAGCTACACAGATACGCAGTATTTT
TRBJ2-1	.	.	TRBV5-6	CASSIGTTDEQFF	TGTGCCAGCAGCATAGGGACAACGGATGAGCAGTTCTTC
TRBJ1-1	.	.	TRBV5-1	CASSIGTLNTEAFF	TGCGCCAGCAGCATAGGGACACTCAACACTGAAGCTTTCTTT
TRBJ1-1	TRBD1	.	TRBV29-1	CSGQGPMTEAFF	TGCAGCGGACAGGGACCGATGACTGAAGCTTTCTTT
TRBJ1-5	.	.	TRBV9	CASSPQAVSNQPQHF	TGTGCCAGCAGCCCCCAGGCAGTTTCCAATCAGCCCCAGCATTTT
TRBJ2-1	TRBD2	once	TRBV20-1	CSARVGGEYNEQFF	TGCAGTGCTAGAGTCGGGGGGGAATACAATGAGCAGTTCTTC
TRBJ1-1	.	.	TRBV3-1	CASSQGTPNTEAFF	TGTGCCAGCAGCCAAGGGACACCGAACACTGAAGCTTTCTTT
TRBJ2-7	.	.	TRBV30	CAWSARSKGAYEQYF	TGTGCCTGGAGTGCCCGCTCTAAGGGGGCCTACGAGCAGTACTTC
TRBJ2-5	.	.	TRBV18	CASTGQETQYF	TGTGCCAGCACCGGCCAAGAGACCCAGTACTTC
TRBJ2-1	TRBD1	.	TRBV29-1	CSVDDRGKKNEQFF	TGCAGCGTCGACGACAGGGGAAAAAAGAATGAGCAGTTCTTC
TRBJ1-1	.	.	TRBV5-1	CASSFSGENTEAFF	TGCGCCAGCAGCTTTTCCGGGGAGAACACTGAAGCTTTCTTT
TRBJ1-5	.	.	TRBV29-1	CSVAIGPDQPQHF	TGCAGCGTTGCGATAGGTCCCGATCAGCCCCAGCATTTT
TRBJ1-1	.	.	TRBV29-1	CSYGIIMNTEAFF	TGCAGCTACGGGATCATCATGAACACTGAAGCTTTCTTT
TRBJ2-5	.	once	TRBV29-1	CSVRIGLQIETQYF	TGCAGCGTTCGAATTGGACTACAAATCGAGACCCAGTACTTC
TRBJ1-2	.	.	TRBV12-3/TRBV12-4	CASSFGGYTF	TGTGCCAGCAGTTTCGGTGGCTACACCTTC
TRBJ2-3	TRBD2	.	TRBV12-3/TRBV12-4	CASRLPGLAGGQVYF	TGTGCCAGCAGGCTCCCGGGACTAGCGGGGGGCCAGGTGTATTTT
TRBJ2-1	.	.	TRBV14	CASRHRQSSYNEQFF	TGTGCCAGCAGACACAGGCAGAGCTCCTACAATGAGCAGTTCTTC
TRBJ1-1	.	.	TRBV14	CASSRTANTEAFF	TGTGCCAGCAGCCGGACAGCCAACACTGAAGCTTTCTTT
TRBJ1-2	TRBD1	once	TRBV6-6	CASVPGQGDGYTF	TGTGCCAGTGTACCGGGACAGGGGGATGGCTACACCTTC
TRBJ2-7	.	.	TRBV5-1	CASSLGGSGYEQYF	TGCGCCAGCAGCTTGGGCGGTAGCGGCTACGAGCAGTACTTC
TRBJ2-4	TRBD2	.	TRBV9	CASSPPGGRENIQYF	TGTGCCAGCAGCCCACCGGGGGGTAGAGAAAACATTCAGTACTTC
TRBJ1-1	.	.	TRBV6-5	CASSYRGGPYTEAFF	TGTGCCAGCAGTTACAGGGGTGGTCCTTACACTGAAGCTTTCTTT
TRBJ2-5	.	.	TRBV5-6	CASSLSLGATSQTQYF	TGTGCCAGCAGCTTGTCACTAGGGGCCACTTCACAGACCCAGTACTTC
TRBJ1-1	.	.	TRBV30	CAWTRPGRSLF	TGTGCCTGGACCCGACCGGGACGGAGTCTCTTT
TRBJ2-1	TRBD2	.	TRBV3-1	CASSQVSGAGNEQFF	TGTGCCAGCAGCCAAGTCAGCGGGGCTGGCAATGAGCAGTTCTTC
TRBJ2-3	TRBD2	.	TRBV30	CALSGGVTDTQYF	TGTGCCCTCAGCGGGGGGGTCACCGATACGCAGTATTTT
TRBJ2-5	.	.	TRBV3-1	CASSQDRAKLETQYF	TGTGCCAGCAGCCAAGATCGGGCCAAATTGGAGACCCAGTACTTC
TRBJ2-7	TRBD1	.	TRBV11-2	CASSSDRGEQYF	TGTGCCAGCAGCTCCGACAGGGGAGAGCAGTACTTC
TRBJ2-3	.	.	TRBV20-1	CSAPGGSTANTQYF	TGCAGTGCTCCAGGAGGATCCACCGCCAATACGCAGTATTTT
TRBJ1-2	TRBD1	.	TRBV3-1	CASSPRDSLGGYTF	TGTGCCAGCAGCCCCCGGGACAGCCTGGGGGGCTACACCTTC
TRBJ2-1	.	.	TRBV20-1	CSAGIPGEAYNEQFF	TGCAGTGCTGGCATTCCAGGGGAGGCCTACAATGAGCAGTTCTTC
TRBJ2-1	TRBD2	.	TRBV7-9	CASRIHTSGGPISYNEQFF	TGTGCCAGCAGGATCCACACTAGCGGGGGTCCGATCTCCTACAATGAGCAGTTCTTC
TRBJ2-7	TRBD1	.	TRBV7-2	CASSPRQGTEQYF	TGTGCCAGCAGCCCCCGACAGGGGACCGAGCAGTACTTC
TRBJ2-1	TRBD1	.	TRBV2	CASSQDGTGGSEQFF	TGTGCCAGCAGCCAAGATGGGACAGGGGGTAGTGAGCAGTTCTTC
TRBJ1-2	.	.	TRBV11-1	CASSSPSANYGYTF	TGTGCCAGCAGCTCTCCGTCGGCTAACTATGGCTACACCTTC
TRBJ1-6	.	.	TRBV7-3	CASSQGRTNSPLHF	TGTGCCAGCAGCCAGGGACGGACGAATTCACCCCTCCACTTT
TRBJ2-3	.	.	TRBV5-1	CASSSEGPYRGTDTQYF	TGCGCCAGCAGCTCCGAGGGACCATATAGAGGCACAGATACGCAGTATTTT
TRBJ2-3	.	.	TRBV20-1	CSARASGADTQYF	TGCAGTGCTAGAGCCTCCGGGGCGGATACGCAGTATTTT
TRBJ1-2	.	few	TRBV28	CASSLGDLVYGYTF	TGTGCCAGCAGTTTAGGTGACCTAGTCTATGGCTACACCTTC
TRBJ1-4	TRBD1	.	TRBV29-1	CSVVSTGGEKLFF	TGCAGCGTTGTCAGTACAGGGGGTGAAAAACTGTTTTTT
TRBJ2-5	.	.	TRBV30	CAWSVRETQYF	TGTGCCTGGAGTGTCCGGGAGACCCAGTACTTC
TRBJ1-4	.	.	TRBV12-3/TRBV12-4	CASDSGYNEKLFF	TGTGCCAGCGACTCGGGGTACAATGAAAAACTGTTTTTT
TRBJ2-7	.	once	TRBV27	CASSPGGGHEQYF	TGTGCCAGCAGCCCTGGTGGGGGGCACGAGCAGTACTTC
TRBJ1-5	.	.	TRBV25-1	CASSETGWTQPQHF	TGTGCCAGCAGTGAAACAGGGTGGACTCAGCCCCAGCATTTT